These 4 T cell receptor beta chains came from one sample sequenced in a study of regulatory T cells in long-lasting Graves disease. For TCR beta, libraries came from iRepertoire HTBI primers and Arm-PCR of CDR3 regions. TCRdb processed the multiplex PCR reads anew with MiXCR; each CDR3 protein has one entry. The table includes approximately 300,000 distinct CDR3 sequences, 15% to 20% detected once. The time point: newly diagnosed GD, antithyroid drugs for less than 3 months. PBMCs were the source of the RNA used for TCR sequencing. Sequencing was performed on peripheral blood mononuclear cells (PBMCs), taken at new diagnosis, from a patient treated with antithyroid drugs. These receptor sequences come from a female donor with Graves disease.

The table lists this clonotype with many counts. The chain has TRBV19 and TRBJ2-7, with D unresolved. V was shortened by 5 bases and J by 4 bases, with 6 bases between the two germline ends. The CDR3 has 11 residues. Germline V gives CDR1 LNHDA, CDR2 SQIVND (reference sequence). CDR3 in DNA: TGTGCCAGTAGTGGGCGGTACGAGCAGTACTTC. This translates into CASSGRYEQYF.

Comment on this clonotype: A read error may account for a junction end that differs from germline. This chain uses TRBV19 with TRBJ2-3; tentative D call: TRBD2 (6 bases). The CDR3 extends over 15 amino acids. Germline V gives CDR1 LNHDA, CDR2 SQIVND (reference sequence). In DNA form, the CDR3 reads TGTGCCAGTAGCTGGATCGGCACTAGCACAGATGCGCAGTATTTT. Translation: CASSWIGTSTDAQYF.

This clonotype has just a few counts. J is TRBJ2-1 and V is TRBV6-1, with D uncertain. CDR1 is MNHNS, CDR2 SASEGT, per germline. The CDR3 sequence is 14 residues long. V gave up 6 bases and J gave up 8 bases, with 17 bases separating them. CDR3 nucleotides: TGTGCCAGCAGCAGCACGACGACCCCCTATGAGCAGTTCTTC. It specifies CASSSTTTPYEQFF.

This clonotype showed up just a few times. The chain carries TRBV28 and TRBJ1-1, with D perhaps TRBD1 (6 bases). V shed 3 bases and J shed 5 bases, with 19 bases lying between them. CDR1 and CDR2 from the germline V gene are MDHEN and SYDVKM. The CDR3 has 16 residues. CDR3 loop: CASSFLQGPPRTEAFF. CDR3 DNA: TGTGCCAGCAGTTTTTTACAGGGCCCACCGAGGACTGAAGCTTTCTTT.